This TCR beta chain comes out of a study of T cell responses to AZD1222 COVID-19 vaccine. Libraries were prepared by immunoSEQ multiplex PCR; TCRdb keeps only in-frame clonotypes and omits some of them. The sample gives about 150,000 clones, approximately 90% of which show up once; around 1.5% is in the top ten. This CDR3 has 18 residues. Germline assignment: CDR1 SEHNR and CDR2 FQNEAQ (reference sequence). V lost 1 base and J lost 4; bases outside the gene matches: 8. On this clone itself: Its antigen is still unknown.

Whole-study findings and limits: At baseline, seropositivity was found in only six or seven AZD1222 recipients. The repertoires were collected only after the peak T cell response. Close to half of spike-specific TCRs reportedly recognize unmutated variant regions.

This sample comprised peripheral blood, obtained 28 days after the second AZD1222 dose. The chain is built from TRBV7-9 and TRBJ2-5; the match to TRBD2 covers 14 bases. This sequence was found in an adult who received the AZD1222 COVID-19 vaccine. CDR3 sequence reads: CASSLGLGTSGRLETQYF. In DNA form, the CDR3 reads TGTGCCAGCAGCTTAGGACTCGGGACTAGCGGGAGATTAGAGACCCAGTACTTC.